These T cell receptor beta chains were read from a single sample in a study of Graves' ophthalmopathy and Graves' hyperthyroidism. TCRdb reprocessed the multiplex PCR reads via MiXCR and lists one record per CDR3 protein. Altogether some 520,000 distinct CDR3 sequences are present, roughly 14% being singletons, with the ten largest covering over 7.5%. Sequenced sample: blood. The source of these receptors is a woman aged 30 to 39 with Graves' ophthalmopathy. The CDR3 runs from the conserved cysteine through the conserved F or W. A D gene is named only where the DNA matches it firmly. Some rows mark clone size as missing; the rest say once, few, many or name a class of expanded clone.

abundance | j_gene | d_gene | v_gene | CDR3nt | CDR3aa
many | TRBJ1-2 | - | TRBV7-2 | TGTGCCAGCAGCTTTACGGCGGACTATGGCTACACCTTC | CASSFTADYGYTF
- | TRBJ1-1 | - | TRBV5-1 | TGCGCCAGCAGCTCAGGAGGGCGGGTGAACACTGAAGCTTTCTTT | CASSSGGRVNTEAFF
many | TRBJ2-5 | TRBD2 | TRBV20-1 | TGCAGTGCTTTAGCGGGCGGGCCGTTTCTGCCCCAGTACTTC | CSALAGGPFLPQYF
many | TRBJ2-5 | TRBD2 | TRBV12-3/TRBV12-4 | TGTGCCAGCAGTTTAAGGAGCGGGGGGGCCGGAGAGACCCAGTACTTC | CASSLRSGGAGETQYF
many | TRBJ2-6 | - | TRBV24-1 | TGTGCCACCAGTGATCCGCCCGGGGCTGGGGCCAACGTCCTGACTTTC | CATSDPPGAGANVLTF
once | TRBJ2-7 | - | TRBV11-2 | TGTGCCAGCAGCTTAGAGACTAGTTCAGACAGCTCCTACGAGCAGTACTTC | CASSLETSSDSSYEQYF
many | TRBJ1-1 | - | TRBV12-3/TRBV12-4 | TGTGCCAGCAGTCCCCGGCCCCACGAGATTGCTTTCTTT | CASSPRPHEIAFF
many | TRBJ2-7 | - | TRBV20-1 | TGCAGTGCAAGGCGCGGGGTGGACGAGCAGTACTTC | CSARRGVDEQYF
many | TRBJ2-7 | TRBD2 | TRBV7-2 | TGTGCCAGCAGCTGGACTAGCACGGGGGAGCAGTACTTC | CASSWTSTGEQYF
- | TRBJ2-2 | - | TRBV7-2 | TGTGCCAGCAGCTCCCTACAGGTCGGGGAGCTGTTTTTT | CASSSLQVGELFF
many | TRBJ1-1 | - | TRBV7-3 | TGTGCCAGCAGCTTCGGAGGAGAATACACTGAAGCTTTCTTT | CASSFGGEYTEAFF
many | TRBJ2-5 | - | TRBV6-1 | TGTGCCAGCAGTGAAGAAGTCAACCAAGAGACCCAGTACTTC | CASSEEVNQETQYF
- | TRBJ1-6 | - | TRBV3-1 | TGTGCCAGCAGCCAAGAAGCGACCCTAAATTCACCCCTCCACTTT | CASSQEATLNSPLHF
many | TRBJ2-2 | TRBD1 | TRBV28 | TGTGCCAGCAGTCCCTCCGACAGGGGAAACACCGGGGAGCTGTTTTTT | CASSPSDRGNTGELFF
many | TRBJ2-4 | - | TRBV7-2 | TGTGCCAGCAGCCTAGGCCGGTCGGCGGGGAAGTACTTC | CASSLGRSAGKYF
many | TRBJ2-7 | - | TRBV20-1 | TGCAGTGTCAGTTACGCGGGGTCCTACGAGCAGTACTTC | CSVSYAGSYEQYF
many | TRBJ1-1 | - | TRBV10-3 | TGTGCCATCAGCAGGGTAAGGGGCACTGAAGCTTTCTTT | CAISRVRGTEAFF
many | TRBJ2-5 | TRBD2 | TRBV5-1 | TGCGCCAGCAGCTTGGGACTAGCGGGAGAGCAACAGGGGACCCAGTACTTC | CASSLGLAGEQQGTQYF
few | TRBJ2-2 | TRBD2 | TRBV27 | TGTGCCAGTGCTAGCGGGAGTAATACCGGGGAGCTGTTTTTT | CASASGSNTGELFF
few | TRBJ2-5 | TRBD2 | TRBV6-1 | TGTGCCAGCTCTAGTATAAGAGCGGGGTCCGGGCAAGAGACCCAGTACTTC | CASSSIRAGSGQETQYF
many | TRBJ2-7 | - | TRBV9 | TGTGCCAGCAGCGTAGGGATTACCCCCCCCTCCTACGAGCAGTACTTC | CASSVGITPPSYEQYF
many | TRBJ1-3 | - | TRBV2 | TGTGCCAGTACGATAGGGTTCGGAAACACCATATATTTT | CASTIGFGNTIYF
many | TRBJ2-7 | - | TRBV12-3/TRBV12-4 | TGTGCCAGCAGTTTAAGTGAGGAGGCGTTCTACGAGCAGTACTTC | CASSLSEEAFYEQYF
few | TRBJ2-7 | - | TRBV7-9 | TGTGCCAGCAGCGCCACGACGGACATCTACGAGCAGTACTTC | CASSATTDIYEQYF
many | TRBJ2-7 | - | TRBV20-1 | TGCAGTGCTAGTAAAAACCAGGGACACTCCTACGAGCAGTACTTC | CSASKNQGHSYEQYF
many | TRBJ1-1 | - | TRBV6-5 | TGTGCCAGCAGTTACACGAGACGGGAATCGAACACTGAAGCTTTCTTT | CASSYTRRESNTEAFF
many | TRBJ2-2 | - | TRBV11-1 | TGTGCCAGCAGCTTAGGTCGATCGGAACGCAGCGGGGAGCTGTTTTTT | CASSLGRSERSGELFF
many | TRBJ1-1 | TRBD1 | TRBV5-1 | TGCGCCAGCGGTCCCGGGACAGGGGTGAACACTGAAGCTTTCTTT | CASGPGTGVNTEAFF
many | TRBJ2-7 | - | TRBV7-9 | TGTGCCAGCAGCTTAGTCGGGCAGCCTTCCTACGAGCAGTACTTC | CASSLVGQPSYEQYF
many | TRBJ2-2 | TRBD2 | TRBV7-8 | TGTGCCAGCAGCTTAACTAGCGCCGAACCGAACACCGGGGAGCTGTTTTTT | CASSLTSAEPNTGELFF
many | TRBJ1-1 | - | TRBV28 | TGTGCCAGCAGTTTATGGGAGAGAAACACTGAAGCTTTCTTT | CASSLWERNTEAFF
many | TRBJ1-6 | - | TRBV15 | TGTGCCACCAGCGAAAGCGTGATATCACCCCTCCACTTT | CATSESVISPLHF
- | TRBJ1-1 | - | TRBV6-1 | TGTGCCAGCAGTCTTGACACGGCGAGAGCTTTCTTT | CASSLDTARAFF
many | TRBJ2-2 | - | TRBV7-3 | TGTGCCAGCAGCCCCTGGGTGGCGGGAAACACCGGGGAGCTGTTTTTT | CASSPWVAGNTGELFF
many | TRBJ1-1 | TRBD1 | TRBV9 | TGTGCCAGCAGCGCTCAGGGGGCTCTGAACACTGAAGCTTTCTTT | CASSAQGALNTEAFF
- | TRBJ1-6 | TRBD1 | TRBV6-5 | TGTGCCAGCAGTTTTCGGGACAGGAGTTATTCACCCCTCCACTTT | CASSFRDRSYSPLHF
many | TRBJ2-7 | - | TRBV12-3/TRBV12-4 | TGTGCCAGCAGTTTGTCGAGGTACTACGAGCAGTACTTC | CASSLSRYYEQYF